This T cell receptor beta chain stems from a study of shared clonotypes between healthy human individuals. Caucasian adults residing in Nashville, Tennessee made up all the donors. This CDR3 is 15 amino acids long. V was shortened by 1 base and J by 4 bases, with 14 bases between the two germline ends. Germline V CDR1 and CDR2: SGHTA, FQGNSA. Sequencing used immunoSEQ multiplex PCR; TCRdb keeps in-frame clones, though not all of them. Among over 2 million clones listed, roughly 94% were seen once. The gene calls are TRBV7-2 and TRBJ2-7; tentatively, D is TRBD2 (5 bases). The sample comprised naive CD4+ T cells sorted from blood. Subset reported: CD45RA+ positively selected. This clonotype was obtained from a man aged 18 to 29 in good health. The CDR3 sequence: CASSLDSQTNYEQYF. CDR3 coding DNA: TGTGCCAGCAGCTTAGACTCGCAGACTAATTACGAGCAGTACTTC.